The 30 T cell receptor beta chains in this list originate from one sample, sequenced in a study of shared clonotypes between healthy human individuals. Naive CD8 cells were CD45RO-negative, positively selected for CCR7, excluding terminally differentiated effector memory CD45RA+ cells. Some clones are missing from TCRdb's copy, which holds only in-frame ones; the method was immunoSEQ multiplex PCR. The sample has around 600,000 clones, 95% seen once. The sequencing input was naive CD8+ T cells sorted from blood. The receptors were gathered from a woman in her 30s in good health.

This chain links TRBV6-6 with TRBJ2-7, with D tentatively TRBD1 (5 bases). In germline, CDR1 is MNHNY, CDR2 SVGAGI (reference sequence). V was trimmed by 0 bases and J by 3 bases, leaving 9 bases between them. The CDR3 is 14 residues long. The CDR3 sequence: CASSYSSQGYEQYF. The DNA of the CDR3 is TGTGCCAGCAGTTACTCGAGCCAGGGCTACGAGCAGTACTTC.

The genes are TRBV28 and TRBJ2-2, with 10 bases lining up with TRBD2. CDR3 length equals 16 residues. V trimming: 2 bases; J trimming: 3 bases; junction bases outside the gene matches: 3. Germline CDR1 is MDHEN and CDR2 is SYDVKM. In DNA, the CDR3 is TGTGCCAGCAGTTTAGTCCTAGCGGGAGACACCGGGGAGCTGTTTTTT. The encoded protein is CASSLVLAGDTGELFF.

This clone appeared a single time. This chain uses TRBV4-1 with TRBJ1-5, with 12 bases aligning to TRBD1. The J segment lost 6 bases and the V segment lost 1 base, leaving 13 bases of the junction unmatched. This CDR3 spans 19 amino acids. CDR1 and CDR2 (germline): MGHRA, YSYEKL. CDR3 protein: CASSQGSGQGALVGQPQHF. In DNA form, the CDR3 reads TGCGCCAGCAGCCAAGGGTCGGGACAGGGGGCTTTGGTCGGTCAGCCCCAGCATTTT.

As concerns this clone: Within the sample, other DNA sequences also encode this same CDR3. V is TRBV5-6 and J is TRBJ1-1, with 8 bases that match TRBD1. Germline loops: CDR1 SGHDT, CDR2 YYEEEE. There are 13 residues in the CDR3. Losses at the gene ends were 2 bases for V and 4 bases for J; bases not matched to a gene: 1. For the CDR3, the DNA is TGTGCCAGCAGCTTTGGACAGGGCACTGAAGCTTTCTTT. Translated, it gives CASSFGQGTEAFF.

The CDR3 region has the DNA TGTGCCAGCAGCTTCGGGATTGGATCGGAGACCCAGTACTTC. As protein: CASSFGIGSETQYF. The chain links TRBV7-9 to TRBJ2-5, with a possible D match to TRBD2 (5 bases). The CDR3 loop spans 14 amino acids. Trimming removed 3 bases at V and 5 bases at J, with 13 bases between. Germline CDR1 SEHNR, CDR2 FQNEAQ (reference sequence).

The chain couples TRBV20-1 to TRBJ2-5; D call uncertain. TRBJ2-7 matches the DNA end more closely, so the J call is doubtful. CDR1 is DFQATT and CDR2 is SNEGSKA in the germline V gene (reference sequence). The CDR3 is made up of 10 amino acids. The CDR3 protein is CSAMGYEQYF. The DNA of the CDR3 is TGCAGTGCTATGGGCTACGAGCAGTACTTC.

This clone occurred once. The J gene is TRBJ2-5, the V gene TRBV4-1, with 9 bases fitting TRBD2. The DNA end is a closer match to TRBJ2-7, so the J assignment may be wrong. CDR3 length: 15 residues. CDR1 MGHRA and CDR2 YSYEKL come from the germline V gene. The CDR3 protein is CASSQAAGGDYEQYF. CDR3 DNA: TGCGCCAGCAGCCAAGCGGCGGGAGGGGACTACGAGCAGTACTTC.

The chain recombines TRBV28 with TRBJ2-7, with TRBD1 matching over 9 bases. Germline V gives CDR1 MDHEN, CDR2 SYDVKM. This CDR3 is 13 amino acids long. The V and J ends lost 6 bases and 5 bases, in that order; junction bases with no gene match: 5. CDR3 in amino acids: CASRWTGANEQYF. The DNA for the CDR3 is TGTGCCAGCAGGTGGACAGGGGCGAACGAGCAGTACTTC.

V gene TRBV27 combines with J gene TRBJ2-2; D call uncertain. Germline V CDR1 and CDR2: MNHEY, SMNVEV (reference sequence). The CDR3 spans 14 residues. Trimming removed 6 bases from V and 6 bases from J, with 14 bases in between. In nucleotides, the CDR3 is TGTGCCAGCAGCCTAGACGGCCTCCCCGGGGAGCTGTTTTTT. Translating gives CASSLDGLPGELFF.

The chain couples TRBV28 to TRBJ2-1; no clear D. Looked up from germline, CDR1 is MDHEN and CDR2 is SYDVKM. The CDR3 contains 14 residues. Trimming cost V 0 bases and J 5 bases, with 8 bases left between them. In DNA, the CDR3 is TGTGCCAGCAGTTTATGGGGGAATGACAATGAGCAGTTCTTC. It encodes CASSLWGNDNEQFF.

The chain has TRBV30 and TRBJ1-1; D not certain. This CDR3 region has 13 residues. Germline loops: CDR1 GTSNPN, CDR2 SVGIG (reference sequence). V was trimmed by 0 bases and J by 1 base, leaving 6 bases between them. CDR3 coding DNA: TGTGCCTGGAGTGTACAAAGGAACACTGAAGCTTTCTTT. The encoded protein is CAWSVQRNTEAFF.

The chain couples TRBV14 to TRBJ1-3; tentatively, D is TRBD1 (6 bases). This CDR3 has 12 residues. Germline V CDR1 and CDR2: SGHDN, FVKESK. V was shortened by 8 bases and J by 4 bases, with 9 bases between the two germline ends. The CDR3 sequence: CASSGQGNTIYF. DNA of the CDR3: TGTGCCAGCTCCGGACAGGGAAACACCATATATTTT.

This sequence joins TRBV19 and TRBJ2-7; unclear D gene. This CDR3 has 13 amino acids. V was shortened by 3 bases and J by 3 bases, with 9 bases between the two germline ends. From germline, CDR1 is LNHDA and CDR2 SQIVND (reference sequence). This CDR3 reads CASSIARGYEQYF. The CDR3 DNA reads as TGTGCCAGTAGTATTGCCCGTGGCTACGAGCAGTACTTC.

The chain joins TRBV6-1 to TRBJ1-1; weak D call: TRBD1 (5 bases). This CDR3 is built from 11 residues. Germline V lookup: CDR1 MNHNS, CDR2 SASEGT. The ends were cut back, 6 bases at V and 11 bases at J, with 13 bases in the middle. The CDR3 is CASRRGVGAFF. The CDR3 nucleotides are TGTGCCAGCAGAAGGGGTGTGGGGGCTTTCTTT.

This chain connects TRBV28 to TRBJ2-1; D is possibly TRBD2 (5 bases). This CDR3 is 13 amino acids long. Deletions cut 3 bases from V and 9 bases from J, with 12 bases between. CDR1 MDHEN and CDR2 SYDVKM come from the germline V gene. CDR3 bases: TGTGCCAGCAGTTTCCCTGCGGGTCGTGAGCAGTTCTTC. This translates into CASSFPAGREQFF.

The chain recombines TRBV7-8 with TRBJ2-7; TRBD1 agrees at 7 bases. The trim removed 4 bases at V and 5 bases at J, leaving 17 bases unmatched. The CDR3 extends over 17 amino acids. Germline V gene sequence: CDR1 SGHVS, CDR2 FQNEAQ. Written as DNA, the CDR3 is TGTGCCAGCAGCTCCGCGGAAGGGACAGCCAGGGGCAACGAGCAGTACTTC. Protein: CASSSAEGTARGNEQYF.

A note on this clone: Germline and junction disagree at one end, which may indicate a read error. The chain is built from TRBV4-1 and TRBJ1-2; no clear D. The CDR3 loop spans 16 amino acids. From germline, CDR1 is MGHRA and CDR2 YSYEKL. CDR3 residues: CSSSDAIYRKTYGYTF. The CDR3 nucleotides are TGCTCCAGCAGCGATGCAATCTACCGAAAGACCTATGGCTACACCTTC.

V usage is TRBV19 and J usage is TRBJ2-1, with 7 bases identical to TRBD1. Per the germline V gene, CDR1 is LNHDA and CDR2 is SQIVND (reference sequence). This CDR3 contains 17 residues. With V trimmed by 4 bases and J by 7 bases, 16 bases remained unmatched. CDR3 DNA: TGTGCCAGTAGTACCCTTCACCCGGAGTCAGGGGGAAATGAGCAGTTCTTC. As protein: CASSTLHPESGGNEQFF. Filled out from reference TRBV19 and TRBJ2-1, the complete variable domain reads DGGITQSPKYLFRKEGQNVTLSCEQNLNHDAMYWYRQDPGQGLRLIYYSQIVNDFQKGDIAEGYSVSREKKESFPLTVTSAQKNPTAFYLCASSTLHPESGGNEQFFGPGTRLTVL.

The chain links TRBV7-9 to TRBJ1-1; D may be TRBD1 (5 bases). CDR1 SEHNR and CDR2 FQNEAQ come from the germline V gene (reference sequence). The V end lost 4 bases, the J end lost 3 bases, and 15 bases lay between the germline ends. CDR3 length: 15 residues. The CDR3 region has the DNA TGTGCCAGCAGCTCCCCTTATGGGGCTGACACTGAAGCTTTCTTT. This sequence encodes CASSSPYGADTEAFF.

This clone was seen only once. This chain links TRBV7-9 with TRBJ1-1; tentative D call: TRBD1 (5 bases). Germline V gene lookup returns CDR1 SEHNR and CDR2 FQNEAQ (reference sequence). The CDR3 is 14 amino acids. Trimming took 3 bases from V and 10 from J, leaving 18 bases between them. CDR3 DNA sequence: TGTGCCAGCAGCTTCGAGGGGTATGGTTCGGTAGCTTTCTTT. Its protein product is CASSFEGYGSVAFF.

The chain carries TRBV7-2 and TRBJ2-1; 14 bases align to TRBD2. With 6 bases clipped from V and 7 bases from J, the junction kept 5 bases outside the gene matches. This CDR3 spans 15 amino acids. Germline V lookup: CDR1 SGHTA, CDR2 FQGNSA. The CDR3 sequence: CASSTGTSGSNEQFF. CDR3 in DNA: TGTGCCAGCAGTACCGGGACTAGCGGGAGTAATGAGCAGTTCTTC.

The rearrangement links TRBV7-3 to TRBJ2-1; 7 bases map to TRBD2. Germline CDR1 is SGHTA and CDR2 is FQGTGA. J gave up 4 bases and V 2 bases, and 5 bases lay outside the gene matches. CDR3 length: 15 amino acids. CDR3 sequence: CASSLLAEGYNEQFF. CDR3 in DNA: TGTGCCAGCAGCTTACTAGCGGAAGGGTACAATGAGCAGTTCTTC.

This clone appeared a single time. CDR3 DNA: TGTGCCAGCAGCCGCGTTCTAGCGGGAGGGCCACACGAGCAGTACTTC. Protein sequence: CASSRVLAGGPHEQYF. The rearrangement links TRBV27 to TRBJ2-7, with TRBD2 matching 12 bases. This CDR3 comprises 16 residues. Germline V CDR1 and CDR2: MNHEY, SMNVEV (reference sequence). The ends lost 6 bases at V and 5 bases at J; junction bases unmatched: 11.

This sequence joins TRBV6-5 and TRBJ2-3, with TRBD1 matching 9 bases. The ends lost 6 bases at V and 6 bases at J; junction bases unmatched: 7. Germline lookup yields CDR1 MNHEY and CDR2 SVGAGI. The CDR3 runs 14 residues. Written as DNA, the CDR3 is TGTGCCAGCAGCCGGGACAGGGCCACGGATACGCAGTATTTT. Translation gives CASSRDRATDTQYF.

The gene calls are TRBV11-2 and TRBJ2-7; the D gene is possibly TRBD2 (6 bases). The ends were cut back, 6 bases at V and 5 bases at J, with 11 bases in the middle. Germline loops: CDR1 SGHAT, CDR2 FQNNGV. The CDR3 spans 12 residues. The CDR3 DNA reads TGTGCCAGCAGACCCTCTAGCGACGAGCAGTACTTC. The encoded protein is CASRPSSDEQYF.

The CDR3 reads CASSVGTGFGSQYF. The DNA for the CDR3 is TGTGCCAGCAGCGTAGGTACCGGTTTCGGGTCCCAGTACTTC. The chain joins TRBV9 to TRBJ2-5; D call uncertain. The germline V gene has CDR1 SGDLS and CDR2 YYNGEE. The CDR3 contains 14 residues. V lost 0 bases to trimming and J lost 9 bases, with 15 bases between them.

The genes are TRBV4-1 and TRBJ1-6; 10 nucleotides agree with TRBD1. With V trimmed by 4 bases and J by 8 bases, 11 bases remained unmatched. This CDR3 has 17 amino acids. Looked up from germline, CDR1 is MGHRA and CDR2 is YSYEKL. The CDR3 sequence: CASSLPRQGALDSPLHF. CDR3 DNA sequence: TGCGCCAGCAGCCTTCCCAGACAGGGGGCTCTGGATTCACCCCTCCACTTT.

This clone was observed a few times. The J gene is TRBJ2-7, the V gene TRBV27; TRBD2 aligns across 7 bases. The CDR3 totals 16 residues. Per germline, CDR1 MNHEY and CDR2 SMNVEV (reference sequence). With V trimmed by 5 bases and J by 2 bases, 12 bases remained unmatched. The CDR3 region has the DNA TGTGCCAGCAGTCCTTGGGTCGGGGAGGGAACCTACGAGCAGTACTTC. Its protein is CASSPWVGEGTYEQYF.

The CDR3: CASSYSGDTYEQYF. The CDR3 coding sequence is TGTGCCAGCAGCTACAGCGGGGACACCTACGAGCAGTACTTC. The chain joins TRBV7-9 to TRBJ2-7, with D possibly matching TRBD2 (7 bases). Trimming removed 4 bases from V and 2 bases from J, with 12 bases in between. The CDR3 runs to 14 residues. Germline-derived CDR1 and CDR2 are SEHNR and FQNEAQ (reference sequence).

This chain connects TRBV29-1 to TRBJ2-1; TRBD2 matches 7 bases. The CDR3 loop spans 15 amino acids. From germline, CDR1 is SQVTM and CDR2 ANQGSEA. V lost 7 bases, J lost 0 bases, and 9 bases stayed unmatched. The CDR3 spells CSAGWDYSSYNEQFF. The DNA of the CDR3 is TGCAGCGCGGGTTGGGACTACAGCTCCTACAATGAGCAGTTCTTC.